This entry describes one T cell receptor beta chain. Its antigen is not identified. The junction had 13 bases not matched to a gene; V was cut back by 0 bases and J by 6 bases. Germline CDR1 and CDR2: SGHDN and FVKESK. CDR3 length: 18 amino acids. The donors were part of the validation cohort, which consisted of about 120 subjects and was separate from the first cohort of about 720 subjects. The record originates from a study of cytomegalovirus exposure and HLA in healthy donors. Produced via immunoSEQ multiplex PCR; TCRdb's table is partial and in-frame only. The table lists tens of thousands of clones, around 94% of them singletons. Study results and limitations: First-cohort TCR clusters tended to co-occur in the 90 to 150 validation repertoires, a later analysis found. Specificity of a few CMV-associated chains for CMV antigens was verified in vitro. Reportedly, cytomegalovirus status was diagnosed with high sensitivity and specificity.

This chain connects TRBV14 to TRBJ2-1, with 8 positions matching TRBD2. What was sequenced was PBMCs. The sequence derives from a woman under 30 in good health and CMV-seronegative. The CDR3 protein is CASSQDERAGALINEQFF. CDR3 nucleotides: TGTGCCAGCAGCCAAGACGAAAGAGCGGGGGCTCTGATCAATGAGCAGTTCTTC.